This T cell receptor beta chain was captured in a study of blood T cell repertoires in COVID-19. About the research overall: From T cells, B-cell-depleted T cells, or PBMCs came the material, which was cDNA or gDNA.

Germline V gene lookup returns CDR1 LGHDT and CDR2 YNNKEL (reference sequence). The CDR3 runs to 13 residues. Trimming took 4 bases from V and 11 from J, leaving 15 bases between them. As processed by the authors: It was from reference gene primer amplification that nucleated cell counts were estimated. Sequencing used immunoSEQ multiplex PCR; TCRdb keeps in-frame clones, though not all of them. Clone size and the V and J calls come from that table; the DNA yielded D and trimming. The table has 140,000 to 150,000 clones, approximately 80% seen once. V and J are TRBV3-1 (or the pseudogene TRBV3-2) and TRBJ2-1, with a possible D match to TRBD2 (5 bases). The clonotype originates from a human donor with acute or convalescent COVID-19. The donor label of this sample is uncertain. Input material: peripheral blood. The CDR3 bases are TGTGCCAGCAGCCCAGGCTCGAGAGGGAAGCAGTTCTTC. Its protein is CASSPGSRGKQFF.